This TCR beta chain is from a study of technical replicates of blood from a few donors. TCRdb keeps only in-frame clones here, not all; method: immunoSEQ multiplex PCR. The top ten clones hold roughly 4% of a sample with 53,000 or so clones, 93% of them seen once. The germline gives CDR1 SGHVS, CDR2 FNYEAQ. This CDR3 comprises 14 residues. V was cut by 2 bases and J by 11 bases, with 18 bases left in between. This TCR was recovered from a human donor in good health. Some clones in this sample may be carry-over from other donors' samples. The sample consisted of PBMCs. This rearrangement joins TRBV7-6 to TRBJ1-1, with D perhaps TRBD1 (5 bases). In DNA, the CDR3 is TGTGCCAGCAGCTTAAACCCGGGAGGAGGGGAGGCTTTCTTT. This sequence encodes CASSLNPGGGEAFF.